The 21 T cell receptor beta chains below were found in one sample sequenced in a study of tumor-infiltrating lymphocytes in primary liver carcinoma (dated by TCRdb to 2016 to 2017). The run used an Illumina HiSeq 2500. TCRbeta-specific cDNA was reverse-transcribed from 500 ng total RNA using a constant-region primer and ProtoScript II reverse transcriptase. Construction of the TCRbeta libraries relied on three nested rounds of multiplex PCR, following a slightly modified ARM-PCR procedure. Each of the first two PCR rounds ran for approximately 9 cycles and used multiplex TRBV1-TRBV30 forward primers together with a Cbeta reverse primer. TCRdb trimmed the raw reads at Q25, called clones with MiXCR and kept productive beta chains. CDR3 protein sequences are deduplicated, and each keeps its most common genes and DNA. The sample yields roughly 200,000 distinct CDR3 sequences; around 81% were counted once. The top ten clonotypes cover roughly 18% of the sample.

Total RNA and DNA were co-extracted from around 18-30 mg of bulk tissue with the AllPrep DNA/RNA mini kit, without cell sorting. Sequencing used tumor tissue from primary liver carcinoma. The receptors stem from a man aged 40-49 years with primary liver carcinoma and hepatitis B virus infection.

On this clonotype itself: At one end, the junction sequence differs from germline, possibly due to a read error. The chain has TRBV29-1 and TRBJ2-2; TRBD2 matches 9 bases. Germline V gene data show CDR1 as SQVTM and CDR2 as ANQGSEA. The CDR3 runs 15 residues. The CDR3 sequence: CSVGTSAANIVELLF. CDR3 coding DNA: TGCAGCGTTGGGACTAGCGCGGCGAACATCGTGGAGCTGCTTTTT.

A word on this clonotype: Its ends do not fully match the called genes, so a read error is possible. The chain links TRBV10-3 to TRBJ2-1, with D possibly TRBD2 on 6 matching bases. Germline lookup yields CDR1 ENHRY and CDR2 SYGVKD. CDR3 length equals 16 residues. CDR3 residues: CAISDPGESSYNEQLF. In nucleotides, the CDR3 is TGTGCCATCAGTGACCCGGGAGAGTCATCGTACAATGAGCAACTCTTC.

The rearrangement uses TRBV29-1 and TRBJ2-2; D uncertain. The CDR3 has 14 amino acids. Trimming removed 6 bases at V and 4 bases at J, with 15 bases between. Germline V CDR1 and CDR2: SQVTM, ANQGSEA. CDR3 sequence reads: CSVLSPERTGELFF. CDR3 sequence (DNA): TGCAGCGTCCTCAGTCCGGAACGCACCGGGGAGCTGTTTTTT.

CDR3 region: CASSSPGTRGYSGANVLTF. CDR3 sequence (DNA): TGTGCCAGCAGTTCGCCCGGGACTAGGGGGTATTCTGGGGCCAACGTCCTGACTTTC. The chain recombines TRBV6-5 with TRBJ2-6, with 8 positions matching TRBD2. CDR3 length equals 19 residues. Germline values: CDR1 MNHEY, CDR2 SVGAGI. V dropped 4 bases and J dropped 1; count of bases not matched to a gene: 12.

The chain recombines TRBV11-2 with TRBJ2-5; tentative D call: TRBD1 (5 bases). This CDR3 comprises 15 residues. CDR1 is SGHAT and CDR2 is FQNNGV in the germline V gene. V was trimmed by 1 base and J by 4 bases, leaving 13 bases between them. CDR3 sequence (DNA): TGTGCCAGCAGCTTAGTTGCAGGGAACGGAGAGACCCAGTACTTC. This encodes CASSLVAGNGETQYF. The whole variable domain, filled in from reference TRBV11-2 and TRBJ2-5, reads EAGVAQSPRYKIIEKRQSVAFWCNPISGHATLYWYQQILGQGPKLLIQFQNNGVVDDSQLPKDRFSAERLKGVDSTLKIQPAKLEDSAVYLCASSLVAGNGETQYFGPGTRLLVL.

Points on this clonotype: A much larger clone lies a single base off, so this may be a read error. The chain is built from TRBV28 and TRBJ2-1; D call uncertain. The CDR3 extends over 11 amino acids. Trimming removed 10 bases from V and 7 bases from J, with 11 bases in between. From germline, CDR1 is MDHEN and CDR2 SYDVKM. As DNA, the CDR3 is TGTGCCAACGGAGTCAGGAATGAGCAGTTCTTC. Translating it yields CANGVRNEQFF.

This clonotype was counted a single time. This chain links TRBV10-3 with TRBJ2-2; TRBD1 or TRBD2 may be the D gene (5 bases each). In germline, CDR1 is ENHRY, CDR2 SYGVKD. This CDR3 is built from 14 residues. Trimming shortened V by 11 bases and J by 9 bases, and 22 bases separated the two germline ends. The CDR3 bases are TGTGCCGTACATCTAATTGGGGGAACCCGGGAGCTGTTTTTT. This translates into CAVHLIGGTRELFF.

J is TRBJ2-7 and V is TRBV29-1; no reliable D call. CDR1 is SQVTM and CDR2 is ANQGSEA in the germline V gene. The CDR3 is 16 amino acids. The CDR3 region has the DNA TGCTGCGCCATGACATCTGGAACCGGCATTCCCTACGAGCAGTACTTC. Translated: CCAMTSGTGIPYEQYF.

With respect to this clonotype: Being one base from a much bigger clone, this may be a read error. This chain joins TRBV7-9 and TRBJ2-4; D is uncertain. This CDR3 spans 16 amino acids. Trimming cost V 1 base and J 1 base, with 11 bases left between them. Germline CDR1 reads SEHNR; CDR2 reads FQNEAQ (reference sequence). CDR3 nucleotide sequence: TGTGCCAGCAGCTTAGATACAGTTGGGGCCAAAAACATTCAGTACTTC. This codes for CASSLDTVGAKNIQYF.

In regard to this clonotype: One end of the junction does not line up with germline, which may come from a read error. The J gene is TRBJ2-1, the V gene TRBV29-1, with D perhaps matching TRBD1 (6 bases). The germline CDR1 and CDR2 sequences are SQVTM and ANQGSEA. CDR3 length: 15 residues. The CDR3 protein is CTVAPPGQLHNEHFF. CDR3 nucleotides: TGCACCGTCGCCCCCCCAGGACAGCTACACAATGAGCATTTCTTC.

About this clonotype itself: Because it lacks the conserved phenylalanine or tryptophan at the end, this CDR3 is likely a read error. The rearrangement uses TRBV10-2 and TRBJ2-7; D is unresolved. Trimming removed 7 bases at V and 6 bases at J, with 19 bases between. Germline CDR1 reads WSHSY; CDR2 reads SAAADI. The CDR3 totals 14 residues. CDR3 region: CASIHNWRRPEQYL. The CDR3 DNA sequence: TGCGCCAGCATACACAACTGGCGTCGACCCGAGCAGTACCTC.

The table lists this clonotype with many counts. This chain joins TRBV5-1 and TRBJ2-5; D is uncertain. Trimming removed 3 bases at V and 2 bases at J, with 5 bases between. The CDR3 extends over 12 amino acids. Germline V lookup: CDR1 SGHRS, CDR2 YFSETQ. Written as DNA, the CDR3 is TGCGCCAGCAGCTGGGATCAAGAGACCCAGTACTTC. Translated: CASSWDQETQYF. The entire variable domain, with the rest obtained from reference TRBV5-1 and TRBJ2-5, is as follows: KAGVTQTPRYLIKTRGQQVTLSCSPISGHRSVSWYQQTPGQGLQFLFEYFSETQRNKGNFPGRFSGRQFSNSRSEMNVSTLELGDSALYLCASSWDQETQYFGPGTRLLVL.

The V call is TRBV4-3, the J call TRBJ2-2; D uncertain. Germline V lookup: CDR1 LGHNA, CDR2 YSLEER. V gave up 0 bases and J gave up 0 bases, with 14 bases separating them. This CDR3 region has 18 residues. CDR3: CASSQDPPPTANTGELFF. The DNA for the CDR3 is TGCGCCAGCAGCCAAGACCCCCCCCCAACGGCGAACACCGGGGAGCTGTTTTTT.

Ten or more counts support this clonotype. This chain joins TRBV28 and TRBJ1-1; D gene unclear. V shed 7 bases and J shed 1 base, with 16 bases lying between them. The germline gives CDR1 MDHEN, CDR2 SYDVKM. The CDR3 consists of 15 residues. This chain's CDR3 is CASIIGRLRNTEAFF. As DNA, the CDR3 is TGTGCCAGCATCATTGGACGGCTTCGGAACACTGAAGCTTTCTTT.

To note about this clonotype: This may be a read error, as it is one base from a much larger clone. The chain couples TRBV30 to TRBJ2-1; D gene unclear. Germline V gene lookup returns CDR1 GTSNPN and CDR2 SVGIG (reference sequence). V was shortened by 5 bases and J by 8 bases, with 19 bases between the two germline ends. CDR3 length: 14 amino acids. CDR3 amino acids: CAWLRLGISYEQFF. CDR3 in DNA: TGTGCCTGGCTAAGGTTGGGTATCTCCTATGAGCAGTTCTTC.

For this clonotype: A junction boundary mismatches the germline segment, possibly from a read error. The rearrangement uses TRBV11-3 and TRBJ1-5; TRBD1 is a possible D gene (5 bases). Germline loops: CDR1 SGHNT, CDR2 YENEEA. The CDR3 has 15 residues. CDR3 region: CTSSLDMGVAQPQNF. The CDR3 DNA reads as TGTACCAGCAGCTTAGATATGGGGGTGGCTCAGCCCCAGAATTTT.

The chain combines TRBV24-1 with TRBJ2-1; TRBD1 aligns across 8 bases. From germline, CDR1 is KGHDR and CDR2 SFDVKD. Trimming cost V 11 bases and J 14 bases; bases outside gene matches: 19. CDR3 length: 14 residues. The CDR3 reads CAIKDPGGADIEFF. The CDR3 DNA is TGTGCCATTAAAGACCCAGGGGGCGCCGATATTGAGTTCTTC.

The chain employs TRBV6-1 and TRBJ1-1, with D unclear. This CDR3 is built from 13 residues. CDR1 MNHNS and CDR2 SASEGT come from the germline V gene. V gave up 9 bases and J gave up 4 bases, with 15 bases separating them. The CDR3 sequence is CASSQIIGTEAFF. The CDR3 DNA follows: TGTGCCAGTAGTCAGATTATAGGCACTGAAGCTTTCTTT.

The CDR3: CNVATGSESQPQYF. DNA of the CDR3: TGCAACGTAGCGACAGGGAGTGAAAGTCAGCCCCAGTATTTT. This chain connects TRBV29-1 to TRBJ1-5, with 7 bases that match TRBD1. The closer fit of TRBJ2-3 to the DNA end suggests the J call may be wrong. Germline V CDR1 and CDR2: SQVTM, ANQGSEA. This CDR3 has 14 residues.

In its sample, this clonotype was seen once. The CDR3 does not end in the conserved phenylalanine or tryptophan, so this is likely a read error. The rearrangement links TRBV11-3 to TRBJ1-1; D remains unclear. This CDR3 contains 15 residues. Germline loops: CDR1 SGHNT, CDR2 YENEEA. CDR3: CTSSPGSGWSTEAFL. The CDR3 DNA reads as TGTACCAGCAGCCCAGGATCCGGTTGGAGTACTGAAGCTTTCTTA.

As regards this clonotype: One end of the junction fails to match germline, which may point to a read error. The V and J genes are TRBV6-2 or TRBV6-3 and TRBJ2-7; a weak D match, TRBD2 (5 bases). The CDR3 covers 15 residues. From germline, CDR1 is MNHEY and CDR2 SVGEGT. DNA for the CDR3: TGTGCCAGCATTAAGGCCAGCGGTATGTCCTACAAGCAGTACTTC. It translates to CASIKASGMSYKQYF.